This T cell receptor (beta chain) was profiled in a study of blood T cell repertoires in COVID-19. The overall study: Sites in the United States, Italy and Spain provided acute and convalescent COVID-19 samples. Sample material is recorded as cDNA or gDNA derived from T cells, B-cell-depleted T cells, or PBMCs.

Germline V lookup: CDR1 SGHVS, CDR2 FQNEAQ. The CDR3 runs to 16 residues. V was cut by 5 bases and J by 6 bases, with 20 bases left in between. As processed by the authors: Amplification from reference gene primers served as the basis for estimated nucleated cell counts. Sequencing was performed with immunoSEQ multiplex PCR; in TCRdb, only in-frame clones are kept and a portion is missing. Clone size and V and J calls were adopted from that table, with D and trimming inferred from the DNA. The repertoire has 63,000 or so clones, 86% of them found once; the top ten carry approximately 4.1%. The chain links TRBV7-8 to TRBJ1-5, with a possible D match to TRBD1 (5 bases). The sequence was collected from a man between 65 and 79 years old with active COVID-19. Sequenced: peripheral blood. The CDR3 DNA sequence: TGTGCCAGCAGCCCAGAGGGGACTGTAGAGGGTCAGCCCCAGCATTTT. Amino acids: CASSPEGTVEGQPQHF.